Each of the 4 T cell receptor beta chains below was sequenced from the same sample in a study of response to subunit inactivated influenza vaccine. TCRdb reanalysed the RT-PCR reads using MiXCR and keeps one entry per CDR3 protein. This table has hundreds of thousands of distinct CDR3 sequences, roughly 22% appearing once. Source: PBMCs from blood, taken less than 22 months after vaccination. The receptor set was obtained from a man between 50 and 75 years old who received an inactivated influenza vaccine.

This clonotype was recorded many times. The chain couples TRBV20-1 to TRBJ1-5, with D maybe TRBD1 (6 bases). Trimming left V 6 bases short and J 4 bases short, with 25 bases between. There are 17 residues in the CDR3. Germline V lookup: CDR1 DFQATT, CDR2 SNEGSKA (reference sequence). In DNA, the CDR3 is TGCAGTGCCCATGGCCGGGACACAGAAAGTTCTAATCAGCCCCAGCATTTT. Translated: CSAHGRDTESSNQPQHF.

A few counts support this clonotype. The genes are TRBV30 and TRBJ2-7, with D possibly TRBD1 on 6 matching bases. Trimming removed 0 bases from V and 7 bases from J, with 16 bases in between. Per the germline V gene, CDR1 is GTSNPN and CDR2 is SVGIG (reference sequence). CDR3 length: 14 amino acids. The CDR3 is CAWSVLGGAREQYF. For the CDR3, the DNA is TGTGCCTGGAGTGTACTTGGGGGCGCGAGGGAGCAGTACTTC.

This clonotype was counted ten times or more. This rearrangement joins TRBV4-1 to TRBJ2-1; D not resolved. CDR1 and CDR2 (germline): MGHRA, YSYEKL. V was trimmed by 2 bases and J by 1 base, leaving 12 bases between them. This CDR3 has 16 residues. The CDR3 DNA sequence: TGCGCCAGCAGCCAACTGGGAACGAAATCCTACAATGAGCAGTTCTTC. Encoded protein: CASSQLGTKSYNEQFF.

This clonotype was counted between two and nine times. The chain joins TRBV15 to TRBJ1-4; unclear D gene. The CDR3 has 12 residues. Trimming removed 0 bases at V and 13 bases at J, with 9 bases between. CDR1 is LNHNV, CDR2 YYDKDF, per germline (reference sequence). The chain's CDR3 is CATSRDTDRLFF. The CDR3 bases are TGTGCCACCAGCAGAGACACGGATCGACTGTTTTTT.